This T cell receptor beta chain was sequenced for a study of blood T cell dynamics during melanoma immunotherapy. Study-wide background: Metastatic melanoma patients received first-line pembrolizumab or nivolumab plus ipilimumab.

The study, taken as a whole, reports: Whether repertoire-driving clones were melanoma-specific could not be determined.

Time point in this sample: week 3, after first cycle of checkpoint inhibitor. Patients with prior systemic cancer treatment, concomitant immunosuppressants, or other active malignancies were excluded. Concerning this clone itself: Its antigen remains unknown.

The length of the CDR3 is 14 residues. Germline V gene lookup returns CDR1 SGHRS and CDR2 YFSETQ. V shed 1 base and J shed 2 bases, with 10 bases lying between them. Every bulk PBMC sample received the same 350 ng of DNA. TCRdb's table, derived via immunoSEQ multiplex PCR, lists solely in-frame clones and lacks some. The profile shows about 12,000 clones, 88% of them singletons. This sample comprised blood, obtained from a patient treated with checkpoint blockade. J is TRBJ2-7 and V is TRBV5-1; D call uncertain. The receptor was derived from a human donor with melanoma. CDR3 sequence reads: CASSLSAVTYEQYF. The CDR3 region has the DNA TGCGCCAGCAGCTTGTCTGCAGTTACCTACGAGCAGTACTTC.